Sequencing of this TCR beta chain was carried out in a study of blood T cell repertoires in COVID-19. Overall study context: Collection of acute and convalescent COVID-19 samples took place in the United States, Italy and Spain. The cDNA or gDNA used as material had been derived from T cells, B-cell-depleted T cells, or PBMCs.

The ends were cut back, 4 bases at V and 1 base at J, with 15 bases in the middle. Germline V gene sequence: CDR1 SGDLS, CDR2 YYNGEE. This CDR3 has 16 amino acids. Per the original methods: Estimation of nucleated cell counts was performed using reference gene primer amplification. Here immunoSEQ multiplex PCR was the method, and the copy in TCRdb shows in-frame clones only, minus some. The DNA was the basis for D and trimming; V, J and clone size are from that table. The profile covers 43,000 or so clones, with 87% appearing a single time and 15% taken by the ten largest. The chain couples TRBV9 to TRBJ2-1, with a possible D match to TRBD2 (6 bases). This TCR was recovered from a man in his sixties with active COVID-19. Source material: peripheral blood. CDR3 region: CASSPLPAGSYNEQFF. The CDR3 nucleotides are TGTGCCAGCAGCCCTTTGCCGGCGGGGTCCTACAATGAGCAGTTCTTC.